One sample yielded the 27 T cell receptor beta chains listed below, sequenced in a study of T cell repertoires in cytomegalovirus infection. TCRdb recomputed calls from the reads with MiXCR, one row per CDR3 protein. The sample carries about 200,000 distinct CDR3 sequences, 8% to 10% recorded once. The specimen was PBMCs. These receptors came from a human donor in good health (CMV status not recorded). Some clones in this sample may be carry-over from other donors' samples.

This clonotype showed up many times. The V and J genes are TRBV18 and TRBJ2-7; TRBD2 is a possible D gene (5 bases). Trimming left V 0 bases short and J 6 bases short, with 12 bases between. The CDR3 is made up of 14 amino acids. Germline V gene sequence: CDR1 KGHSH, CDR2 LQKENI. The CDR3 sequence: CASSPPWNSVEQYF. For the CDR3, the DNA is TGTGCCAGCTCACCACCTTGGAATAGCGTCGAGCAGTACTTC.

CDR3 sequence reads: CASSKQGREQYF. The DNA for the CDR3 is TGTGCCAGCAGCAAGCAGGGTAGGGAGCAGTACTTC. The chain uses TRBV28 and TRBJ2-7; D is perhaps TRBD1 (5 bases). CDR1 MDHEN and CDR2 SYDVKM come from the germline V gene. The CDR3 runs to 12 residues. Trimming cost V 6 bases and J 7 bases, with 13 bases left between them.

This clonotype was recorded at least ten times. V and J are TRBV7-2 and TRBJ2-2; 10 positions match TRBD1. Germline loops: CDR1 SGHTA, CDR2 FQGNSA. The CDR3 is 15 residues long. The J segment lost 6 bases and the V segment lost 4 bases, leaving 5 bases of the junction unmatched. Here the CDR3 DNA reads TGTGCCAGCAGCTCTGGGACAGGGGACGCCGGGGAGCTGTTTTTT. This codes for CASSSGTGDAGELFF.

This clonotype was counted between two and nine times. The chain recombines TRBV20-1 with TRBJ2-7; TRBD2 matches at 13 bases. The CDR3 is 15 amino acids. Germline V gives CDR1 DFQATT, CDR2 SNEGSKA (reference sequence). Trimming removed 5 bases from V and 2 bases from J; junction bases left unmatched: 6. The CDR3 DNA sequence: TGCAGTGCTCCCTTGACTAGCGGGAGGCCCTACGAGCAGTACTTC. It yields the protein CSAPLTSGRPYEQYF.

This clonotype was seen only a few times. The CDR3 DNA is TGTGCCACCGCGACAGGGTCGGGTGAAAAACTGTTTTTT. Translation gives CATATGSGEKLFF. The chain employs TRBV24-1 and TRBJ1-4, with 7 bases identical to TRBD1. The CDR3 consists of 13 residues. The germline V gene encodes CDR1 KGHDR and CDR2 SFDVKD. Trimming removed 9 bases from V and 7 bases from J; junction bases left unmatched: 7.

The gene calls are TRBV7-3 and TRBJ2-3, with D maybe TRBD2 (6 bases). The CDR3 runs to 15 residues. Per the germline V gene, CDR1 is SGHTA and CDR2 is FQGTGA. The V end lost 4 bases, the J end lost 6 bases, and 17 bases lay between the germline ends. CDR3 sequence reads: CASSSNRLDGDTQYF. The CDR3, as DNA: TGTGCCAGCAGCTCGAACAGACTAGACGGGGATACGCAGTATTTT.

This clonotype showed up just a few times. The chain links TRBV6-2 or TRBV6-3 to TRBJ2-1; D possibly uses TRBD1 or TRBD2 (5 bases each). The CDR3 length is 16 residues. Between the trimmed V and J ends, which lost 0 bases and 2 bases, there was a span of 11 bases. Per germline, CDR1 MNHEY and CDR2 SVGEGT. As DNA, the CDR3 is TGTGCCAGCAGTTACTCGGGGGATGGGGCCTACAATGAGCAGTTCTTC. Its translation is CASSYSGDGAYNEQFF.

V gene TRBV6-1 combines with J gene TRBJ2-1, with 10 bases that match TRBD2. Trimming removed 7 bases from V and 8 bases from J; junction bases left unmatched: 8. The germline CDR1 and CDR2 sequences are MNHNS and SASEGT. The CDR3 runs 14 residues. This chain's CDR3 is CASTLGLAIDEQFF. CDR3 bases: TGTGCCAGCACATTGGGACTAGCGATCGATGAGCAGTTCTTC.

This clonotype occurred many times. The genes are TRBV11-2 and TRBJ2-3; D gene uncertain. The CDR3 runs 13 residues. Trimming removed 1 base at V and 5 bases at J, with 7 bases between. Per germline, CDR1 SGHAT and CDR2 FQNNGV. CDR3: CASSLGALDTQYF. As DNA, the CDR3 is TGTGCCAGCAGCTTAGGGGCTTTAGATACGCAGTATTTT.

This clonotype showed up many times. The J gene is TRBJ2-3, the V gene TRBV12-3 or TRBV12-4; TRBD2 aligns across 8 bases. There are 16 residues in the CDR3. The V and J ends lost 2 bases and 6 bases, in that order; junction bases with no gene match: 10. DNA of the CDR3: TGTGCCAGCAGTTTACAGCTAGCGGGTTCGTCCGATACGCAGTATTTT. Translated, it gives CASSLQLAGSSDTQYF.

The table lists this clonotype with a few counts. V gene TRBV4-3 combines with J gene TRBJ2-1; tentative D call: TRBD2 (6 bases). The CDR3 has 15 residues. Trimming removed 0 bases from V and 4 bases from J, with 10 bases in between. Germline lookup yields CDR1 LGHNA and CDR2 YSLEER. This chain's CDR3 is CASSQDRGRYNEQFF. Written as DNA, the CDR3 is TGCGCCAGCAGCCAAGACCGGGGGAGGTACAATGAGCAGTTCTTC.

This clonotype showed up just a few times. The CDR3 spells CASSLTRVTQYF. CDR3 nucleotide sequence: TGTGCCAGCAGCCTTACCAGGGTGACCCAGTACTTC. The rearrangement links TRBV28 to TRBJ2-5, with D possibly matching TRBD1 (5 bases). CDR3 length: 12 amino acids. From germline, CDR1 is MDHEN and CDR2 SYDVKM. Trimming cost V 6 bases and J 7 bases, with 12 bases left between them.

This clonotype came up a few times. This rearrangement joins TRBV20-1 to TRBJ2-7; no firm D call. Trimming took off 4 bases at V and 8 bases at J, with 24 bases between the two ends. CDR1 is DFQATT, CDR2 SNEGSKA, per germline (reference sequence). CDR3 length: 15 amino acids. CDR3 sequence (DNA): TGCAGTGCTATCCCCCTGGGGTGGTCCGCGGATAAGCAGTACTTC. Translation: CSAIPLGWSADKQYF.

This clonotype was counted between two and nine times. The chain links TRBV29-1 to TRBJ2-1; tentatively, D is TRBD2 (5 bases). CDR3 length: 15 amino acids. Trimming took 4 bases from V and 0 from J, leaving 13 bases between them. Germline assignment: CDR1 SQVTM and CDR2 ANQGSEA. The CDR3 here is CSVGGRVSSYNEQFF. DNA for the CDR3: TGCAGCGTTGGAGGGCGGGTAAGCTCCTACAATGAGCAGTTCTTC.

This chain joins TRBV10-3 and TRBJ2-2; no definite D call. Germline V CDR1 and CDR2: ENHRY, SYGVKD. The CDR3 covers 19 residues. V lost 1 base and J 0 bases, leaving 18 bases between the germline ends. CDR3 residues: CAISELGFGGFANTGELFF. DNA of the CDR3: TGTGCCATCAGTGAGTTGGGGTTCGGCGGCTTCGCGAACACCGGGGAGCTGTTTTTT.

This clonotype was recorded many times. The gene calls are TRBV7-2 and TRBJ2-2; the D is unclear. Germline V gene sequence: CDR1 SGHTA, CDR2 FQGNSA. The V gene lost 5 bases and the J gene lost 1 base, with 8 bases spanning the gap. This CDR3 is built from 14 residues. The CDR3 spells CASSRDWNTGELFF. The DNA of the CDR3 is TGTGCCAGCAGCCGAGACTGGAACACCGGGGAGCTGTTTTTT. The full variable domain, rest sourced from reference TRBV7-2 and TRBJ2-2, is GAGVSQSPSNKVTEKGKDVELRCDPISGHTALYWYRQSLGQGLEFLIYFQGNSAPDKSGLPSDRFSAERTGGSVSTLTIQRTQQEDSAVYLCASSRDWNTGELFFGEGSRLTVL.

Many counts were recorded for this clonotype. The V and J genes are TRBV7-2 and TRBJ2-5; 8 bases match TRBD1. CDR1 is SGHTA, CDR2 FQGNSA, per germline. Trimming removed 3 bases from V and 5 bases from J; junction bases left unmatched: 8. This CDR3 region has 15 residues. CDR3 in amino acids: CASSFDRGIRETQYF. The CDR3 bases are TGTGCCAGCAGCTTCGACAGGGGAATCAGGGAGACCCAGTACTTC.

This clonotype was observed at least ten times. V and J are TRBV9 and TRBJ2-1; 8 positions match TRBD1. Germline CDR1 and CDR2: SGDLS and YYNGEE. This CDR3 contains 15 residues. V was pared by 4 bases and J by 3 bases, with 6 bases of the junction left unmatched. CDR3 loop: CASSPDRVGYNEQFF. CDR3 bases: TGTGCCAGCAGCCCGGACAGGGTTGGCTACAATGAGCAGTTCTTC.

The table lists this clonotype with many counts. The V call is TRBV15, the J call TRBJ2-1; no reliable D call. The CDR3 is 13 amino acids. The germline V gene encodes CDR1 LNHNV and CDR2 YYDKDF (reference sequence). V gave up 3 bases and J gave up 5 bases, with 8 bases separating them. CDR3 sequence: CATSRFLNNEQFF. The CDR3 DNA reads TGTGCCACCAGCAGGTTCCTAAACAATGAGCAGTTCTTC. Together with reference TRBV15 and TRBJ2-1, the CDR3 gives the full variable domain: DAMVIQNPRYQVTQFGKPVTLSCSQTLNHNVMYWYQQKSSQAPKLLFHYYDKDFNNEADTPDNFQSRRPNTSFCFLDIRSPGLGDTAMYLCATSRFLNNEQFFGPGTRLTVL.

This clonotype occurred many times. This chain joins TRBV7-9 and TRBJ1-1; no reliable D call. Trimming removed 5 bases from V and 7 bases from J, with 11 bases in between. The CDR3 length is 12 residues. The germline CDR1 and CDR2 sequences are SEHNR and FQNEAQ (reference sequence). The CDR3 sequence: CASSETVDEAFF. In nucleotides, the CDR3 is TGTGCCAGCAGCGAGACCGTAGATGAAGCTTTCTTT.

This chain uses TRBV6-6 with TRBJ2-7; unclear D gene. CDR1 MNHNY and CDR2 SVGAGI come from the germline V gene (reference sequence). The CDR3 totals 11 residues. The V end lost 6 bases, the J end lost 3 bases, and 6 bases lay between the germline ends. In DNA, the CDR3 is TGTGCCAGCAGATTCAACTACGAGCAGTACTTC. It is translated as CASRFNYEQYF.

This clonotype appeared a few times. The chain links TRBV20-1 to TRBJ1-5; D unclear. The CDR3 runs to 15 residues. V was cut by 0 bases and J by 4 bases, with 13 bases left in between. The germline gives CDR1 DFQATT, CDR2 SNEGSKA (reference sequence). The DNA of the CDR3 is TGCAGTGCTAGAGATTCAGGTCCGGGGAATCAGCCCCAGCATTTT. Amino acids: CSARDSGPGNQPQHF.

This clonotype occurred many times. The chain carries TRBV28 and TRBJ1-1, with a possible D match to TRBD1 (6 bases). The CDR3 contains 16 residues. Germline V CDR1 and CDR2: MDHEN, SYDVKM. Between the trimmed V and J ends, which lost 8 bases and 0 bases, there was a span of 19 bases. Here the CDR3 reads CASQIATGQLNTEAFF. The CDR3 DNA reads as TGTGCCAGCCAGATAGCAACGGGACAACTGAACACTGAAGCTTTCTTT.

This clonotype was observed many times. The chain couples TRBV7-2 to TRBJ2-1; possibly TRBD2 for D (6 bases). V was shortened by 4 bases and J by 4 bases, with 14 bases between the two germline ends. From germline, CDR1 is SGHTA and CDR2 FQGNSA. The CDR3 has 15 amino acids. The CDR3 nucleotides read TGTGCCAGCAGCTATTATCGGGGGAATTACAATGAGCAGTTCTTC. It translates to CASSYYRGNYNEQFF.

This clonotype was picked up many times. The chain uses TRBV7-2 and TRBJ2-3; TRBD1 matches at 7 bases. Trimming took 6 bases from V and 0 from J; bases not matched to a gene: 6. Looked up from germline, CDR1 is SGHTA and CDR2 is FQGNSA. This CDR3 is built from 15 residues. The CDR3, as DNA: TGTGCCAGCAGTTATCGGACAGGAAGCACAGATACGCAGTATTTT. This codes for CASSYRTGSTDTQYF.

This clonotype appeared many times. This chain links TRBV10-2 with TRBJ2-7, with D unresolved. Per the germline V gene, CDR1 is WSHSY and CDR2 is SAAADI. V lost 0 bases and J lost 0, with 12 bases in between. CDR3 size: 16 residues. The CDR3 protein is CASSESGKGFSYEQYF. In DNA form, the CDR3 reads TGCGCCAGCAGTGAGTCGGGGAAGGGATTCTCCTACGAGCAGTACTTC.

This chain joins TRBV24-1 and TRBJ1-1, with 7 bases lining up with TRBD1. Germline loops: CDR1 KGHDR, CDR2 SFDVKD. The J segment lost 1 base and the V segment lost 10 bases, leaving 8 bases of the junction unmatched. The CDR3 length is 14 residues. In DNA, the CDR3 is TGTGCCACGAGAGGGACAGCGAAGAACACTGAAGCTTTCTTT. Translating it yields CATRGTAKNTEAFF.